This TCR beta chain was identified in a study of T cell repertoires in cytomegalovirus infection. TCRdb independently ran MiXCR on the reads; one entry per CDR3 protein. The sample yields approximately 390,000 distinct CDR3 sequences, about 35% seen once. Study observations and caveats: What dominated the ex vivo response were HLA-C-restricted CMV-specific TCR beta clonotypes.

Germline V CDR1 and CDR2: SGHNT, YYREEE (reference sequence). CDR3 length equals 15 residues. V lost 4 bases and J lost 6; bases outside the gene matches: 9. This clonotype occurred a few times. What it recognizes is unknown. The clonotype was recovered from a human donor in good health (CMV status not recorded). Some clones in this sample may be carry-over from other donors' samples. This sequence joins TRBV5-4 and TRBJ2-1; 8 nucleotides line up with TRBD1. This specimen consisted of cultured PBMCs, obtained from culture after CMV antigen stimulation. CDR3 in amino acids: CASSQGTGGANEQFF. The CDR3 DNA sequence: TGTGCCAGCAGCCAAGGGACAGGTGGGGCCAATGAGCAGTTCTTC.